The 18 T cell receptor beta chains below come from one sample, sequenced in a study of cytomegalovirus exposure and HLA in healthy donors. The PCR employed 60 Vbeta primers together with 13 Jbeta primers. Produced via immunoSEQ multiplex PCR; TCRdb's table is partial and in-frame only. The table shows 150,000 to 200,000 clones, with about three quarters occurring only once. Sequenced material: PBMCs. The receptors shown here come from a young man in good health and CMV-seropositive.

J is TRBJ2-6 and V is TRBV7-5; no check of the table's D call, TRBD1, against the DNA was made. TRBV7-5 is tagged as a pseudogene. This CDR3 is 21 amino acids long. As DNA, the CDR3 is TGTGCCAGAAGCTTAAACAGGGGGAGTGTGCAGGGATATTCTGGGGCCAACGTCCTGACTTTC. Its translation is CARSLNRGSVQGYSGANVLTF.

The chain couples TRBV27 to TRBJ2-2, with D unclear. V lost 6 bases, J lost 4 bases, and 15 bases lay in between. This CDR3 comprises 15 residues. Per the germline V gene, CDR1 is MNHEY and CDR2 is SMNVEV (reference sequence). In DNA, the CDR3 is TGTGCCAGCAGCCCCTCTCGGAGTGTCACCGGGGAGCTGTTTTTT. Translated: CASSPSRSVTGELFF.

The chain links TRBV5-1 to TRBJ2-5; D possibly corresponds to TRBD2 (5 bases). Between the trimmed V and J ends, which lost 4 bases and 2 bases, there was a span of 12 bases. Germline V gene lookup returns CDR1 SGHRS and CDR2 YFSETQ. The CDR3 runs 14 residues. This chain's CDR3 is CASSLGRRQETQYF. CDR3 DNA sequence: TGCGCCAGCAGCCTAGGACGGAGGCAAGAGACCCAGTACTTC.

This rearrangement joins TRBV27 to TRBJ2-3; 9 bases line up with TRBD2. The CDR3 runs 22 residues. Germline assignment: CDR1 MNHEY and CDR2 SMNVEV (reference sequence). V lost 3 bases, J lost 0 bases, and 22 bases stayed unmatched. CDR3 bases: TGTGCCAGCAGTTTTTCCGCCCATCTAGGAGGGGGCGGGGGGGCTAGCACAGATACGCAGTATTTT. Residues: CASSFSAHLGGGGGASTDTQYF.

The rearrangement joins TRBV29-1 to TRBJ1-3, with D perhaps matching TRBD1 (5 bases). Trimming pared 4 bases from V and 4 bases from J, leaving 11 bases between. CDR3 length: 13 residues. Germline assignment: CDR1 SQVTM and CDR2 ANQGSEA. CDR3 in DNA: TGCAGCGTTGGCCAGGGATCGGGAAACACCATATATTTT. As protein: CSVGQGSGNTIYF. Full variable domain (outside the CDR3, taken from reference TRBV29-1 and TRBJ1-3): SAVISQKPSRDICQRGTSLTIQCQVDSQVTMMFWYRQQPGQSLTLIATANQGSEATYESGFVIDKFPISRPNLTFSTLTVSNMSPEDSSIYLCSVGQGSGNTIYFGEGSWLTVV.

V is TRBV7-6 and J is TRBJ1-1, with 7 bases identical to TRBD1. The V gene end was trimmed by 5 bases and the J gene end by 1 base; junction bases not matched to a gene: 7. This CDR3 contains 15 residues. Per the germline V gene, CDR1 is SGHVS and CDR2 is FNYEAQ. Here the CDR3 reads CASSPWTGANTEAFF. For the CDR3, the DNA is TGTGCCAGCAGCCCCTGGACAGGAGCGAACACTGAAGCTTTCTTT.

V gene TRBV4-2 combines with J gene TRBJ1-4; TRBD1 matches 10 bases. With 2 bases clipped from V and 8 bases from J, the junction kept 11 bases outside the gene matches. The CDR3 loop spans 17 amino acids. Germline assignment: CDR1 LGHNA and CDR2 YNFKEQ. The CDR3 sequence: CASSQTSRQGAGEKLFF. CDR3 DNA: TGTGCCAGCAGCCAAACCTCTCGACAGGGGGCAGGGGAAAAACTGTTTTTT.

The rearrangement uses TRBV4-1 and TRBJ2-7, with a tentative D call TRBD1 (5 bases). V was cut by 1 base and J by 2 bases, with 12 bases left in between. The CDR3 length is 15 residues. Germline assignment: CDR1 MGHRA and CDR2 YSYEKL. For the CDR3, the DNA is TGCGCCAGCAGCCAAGGAGCAGACAGCACCTACGAGCAGTACGTC. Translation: CASSQGADSTYEQYV.

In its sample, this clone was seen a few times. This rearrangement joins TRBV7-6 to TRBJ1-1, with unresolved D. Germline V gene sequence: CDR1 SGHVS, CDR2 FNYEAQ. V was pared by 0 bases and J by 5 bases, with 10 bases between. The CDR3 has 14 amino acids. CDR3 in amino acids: CASSLAPTATEAFF. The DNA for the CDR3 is TGTGCCAGCAGCTTAGCTCCAACAGCTACTGAAGCTTTCTTT.

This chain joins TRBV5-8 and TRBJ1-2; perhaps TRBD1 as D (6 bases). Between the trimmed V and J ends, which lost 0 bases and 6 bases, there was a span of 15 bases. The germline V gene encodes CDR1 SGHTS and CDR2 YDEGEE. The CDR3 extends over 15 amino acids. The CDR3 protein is CASSLATGLWNGYTF. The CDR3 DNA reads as TGTGCCAGCAGCTTGGCCACAGGGTTGTGGAATGGCTACACCTTC.

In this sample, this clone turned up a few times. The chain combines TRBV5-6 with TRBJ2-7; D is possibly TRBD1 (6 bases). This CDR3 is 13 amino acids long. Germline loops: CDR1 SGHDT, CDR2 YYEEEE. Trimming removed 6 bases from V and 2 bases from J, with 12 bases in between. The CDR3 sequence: CASTKTGPYEQYV. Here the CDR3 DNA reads TGTGCCAGCACCAAGACAGGACCCTACGAGCAGTACGTC.

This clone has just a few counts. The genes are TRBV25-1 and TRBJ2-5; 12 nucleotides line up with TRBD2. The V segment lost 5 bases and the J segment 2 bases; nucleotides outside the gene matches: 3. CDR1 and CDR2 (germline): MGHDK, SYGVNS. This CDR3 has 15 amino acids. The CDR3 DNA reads TGTGCCAGCAGTCGGACTAGCGGGGCTCAAGAGACCCAGTACTTC. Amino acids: CASSRTSGAQETQYF.

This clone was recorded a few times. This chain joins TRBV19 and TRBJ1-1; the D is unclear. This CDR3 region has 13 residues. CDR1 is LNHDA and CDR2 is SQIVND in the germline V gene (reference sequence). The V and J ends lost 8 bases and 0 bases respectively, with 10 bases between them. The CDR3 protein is CASGPVVNTEAFF. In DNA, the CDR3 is TGTGCCAGTGGTCCGGTTGTGAACACTGAAGCTTTCTTT.

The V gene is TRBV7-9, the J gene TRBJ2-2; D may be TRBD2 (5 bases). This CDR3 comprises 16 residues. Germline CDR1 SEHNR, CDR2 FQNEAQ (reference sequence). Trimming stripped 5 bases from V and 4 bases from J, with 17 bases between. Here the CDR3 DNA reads TGTGCCAGCAGCCAAACTTGGGGTGAGGGCACCGGGGAGCTGTTTTTT. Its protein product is CASSQTWGEGTGELFF.

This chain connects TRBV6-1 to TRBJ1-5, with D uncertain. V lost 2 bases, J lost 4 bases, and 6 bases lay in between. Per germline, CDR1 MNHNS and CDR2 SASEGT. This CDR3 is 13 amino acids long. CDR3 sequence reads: CASSEIENQPQHF. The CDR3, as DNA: TGTGCCAGCAGTGAAATTGAGAATCAGCCCCAGCATTTT.

CDR3 loop: CASSPGLAGVGTQYF. The CDR3 nucleotides read TGTGCCAGCAGTCCGGGACTAGCGGGAGTCGGGACCCAGTACTTC. This chain joins TRBV6-5 and TRBJ2-5; TRBD2 agrees at 14 bases. The CDR3 runs 15 residues. Germline CDR1 is MNHEY and CDR2 is SVGAGI. Germline trimming cut 5 bases from V and 7 bases from J; bases unmatched to any gene: 6.

DNA for the CDR3: TGTGCCAGCAGCATTGACCCAAGGGGTGAAAAACTGTTTTTT. Its translation is CASSIDPRGEKLFF. The chain joins TRBV14 to TRBJ1-4, with D possibly matching TRBD1 (5 bases). Germline CDR1 and CDR2: SGHDN and FVKESK. V lost 5 bases, J lost 7 bases, and 14 bases lay in between. The CDR3 sequence is 14 residues long.

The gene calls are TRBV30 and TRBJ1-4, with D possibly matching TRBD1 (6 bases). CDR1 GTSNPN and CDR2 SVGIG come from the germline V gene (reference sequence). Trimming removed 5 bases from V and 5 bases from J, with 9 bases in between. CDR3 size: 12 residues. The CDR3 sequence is CAWRQGNEKLFF. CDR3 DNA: TGTGCCTGGCGGCAGGGGAATGAAAAACTGTTTTTT.